This T cell receptor (beta chain) emerged from a study of neoadjuvant anti-PD-1 for oral cavity cancer. About the study: Non-progressing patients received a fourth nivolumab dose near day 43, then surgery on days 50-56.

Generated by immunoSEQ multiplex PCR, the TCRdb table keeps only in-frame clones and is missing some. Of 17,000 or so clones in the sample, 55% to 65% were seen once. This clone has a single count. Antigen: not known. The V segment lost 6 bases and the J segment 8 bases; nucleotides outside the gene matches: 12. The CDR3 covers 14 residues. Germline V gives CDR1 MNHEY, CDR2 SVGAGI. General study points: TCR analyses covered only a few patients per response group. Treg/Th17 ratio rose with pretreatment blood and fell with post-treatment tumor TCRbeta clonality.

The sequence derives from a person between 40 and 85 years old with oral cavity squamous cell carcinoma. The chain recombines TRBV6-5 with TRBJ1-2; 7 bases are shared with TRBD1. Source: PBMCs, taken before nivolumab (anti-PD-1) treatment. The CDR3 nucleotides read TGTGCCAGCAGACATGACAGGGCAACGCAGGGCTACACCTTC. Translated, it gives CASRHDRATQGYTF.